Judged by abundance, the clone carrying this T cell receptor (beta chain) is medium-sized (0.01 to 0.1%). The sample belongs to a study of HIV-infected patients and healthy controls. Antiretroviral therapy had run roughly three months, about 14 weeks, before follow-up blood collection. Whole blood was used without fractionation, so all unsorted peripheral T cells were included. Enrollment excluded donors with tumors, hepatitis B or C, or recent vaccination. Reverse transcription used 500 to 550 ng RNA and constant-region primers for alpha and beta. Each of the alpha and beta chains got its own library through chain-specific third strand synthesis with indices. TCRdb called the 5' RACE reads again in MiXCR, with one record for every CDR3 protein. The sample has more than 4,000 distinct CDR3 sequences, about 20% seen once. Germline CDR1 SGHAT, CDR2 FQNNGV. This CDR3 has 16 amino acids. The V gene end was trimmed by 5 bases and the J gene end by 7 bases; junction bases not matched to a gene: 12.

The chain joins TRBV11-2 to TRBJ2-1; 9 bases map to TRBD1. This clonotype originated in an adult with HIV infection. Material: blood, obtained during antiretroviral therapy. The CDR3, as DNA: TGTGCCAGCAGCCTCAATCTGGACAGGGGATCGAATGAGCAGTTCTTC. Protein product: CASSLNLDRGSNEQFF.